This T cell receptor (beta chain) originates from a study of regulatory T cells in long-lasting Graves disease. TCR beta libraries were built with iRepertoire HTBI primers and Arm-PCR of CDR3 regions. TCRdb reprocessed the multiplex PCR reads via MiXCR and lists one record per CDR3 protein. The sample lists some 340,000 distinct CDR3 sequences, over 9.5% occurring once. A few counts support this clonotype. The CDR3 spans 15 residues. The V end lost 6 bases, the J end lost 6 bases, and 17 bases lay between the germline ends. Described time point: newly diagnosed GD, antithyroid drugs for less than 3 months. The TCR library was made from RNA extracted from PBMCs. This sample was also put to use in a study of T cells in Graves' hyperthyroidism and ophthalmopathy. That work contributes: Most thyroid clonotypes expanded above 0.001 were also detected in blood.

The starting material was peripheral blood mononuclear cells (PBMCs), obtained at new diagnosis, from a patient treated with antithyroid drugs. This receptor was taken from a woman younger than 30 with Graves disease. This sequence joins TRBV12-3 or TRBV12-4 and TRBJ2-2; possibly TRBD2 for D (6 bases). CDR3 in DNA: TGTGCCAGCAGACTCCAAGGGCGGGGAGCCGGGGAGCTGTTTTTT. This sequence encodes CASRLQGRGAGELFF.